These T cell receptor beta chains were read from a single sample in a study of cytomegalovirus exposure and HLA in healthy donors. Clones were sequenced by immunoSEQ multiplex PCR, and TCRdb holds only the in-frame ones, with some missing. The sample has about 240,000 clones, more than 75% seen once; the top ten hold around 2.6%. Sequenced input: PBMCs. These receptors were taken from a man aged 18 to 30 in good health and CMV-seronegative. Both conserved end residues are part of each CDR3. A D gene is named only where the DNA matches it firmly. Size is stated for part of the rows, as once, few or many counts, or as a class when the clone is expanded.

d_call	clone_size	v_call	j_call	cdr3_nt	cdr3_aa
TRBD2	once	TRBV30	TRBJ2-4	TGTGCCTGGAGCCATCTTCGTAGCGGGAGGGCCGAAAACATTCAGTACTTC	CAWSHLRSGRAENIQYF
TRBD1	-	TRBV9	TRBJ2-7	TGTGCCAGCAGCGTAGGGACAGGGAGAAGCTATGAGCAGTACTTC	CASSVGTGRSYEQYF
-	-	TRBV9	TRBJ1-2	TGTGCCAGCAGCCTAAGGACAGACAATGGCTACACCTTC	CASSLRTDNGYTF
-	-	TRBV27	TRBJ2-7	TGTGCCAGCAGTCGGGGGGCGCTGGCCTACGAGCAGTACTTC	CASSRGALAYEQYF
-	once	TRBV11-2	TRBJ2-6	TGTGCCAGCAGTTATATTGGGGCCAACGTCCTGACTTTC	CASSYIGANVLTF
-	once	TRBV18	TRBJ2-1	TGTGCCAGCTCACCTGAGTTAGCGCGGAGTGAGCAGTTCTTC	CASSPELARSEQFF
-	once	TRBV7-6	TRBJ1-4	TGTGCCAGCAGCTTAGGGACAAAGGCAACTAATGAAAAACTGTTTTTT	CASSLGTKATNEKLFF
-	-	TRBV4-3	TRBJ1-1	TGCGCCAGCAGCCAAGACCGGGCGGGGAACACTGAAGCTTTCTTT	CASSQDRAGNTEAFF
-	-	TRBV10-1	TRBJ1-5	TGCGCCAGCAGTGAAGGAGGGAGAAATCAGCCCCAGCATTTT	CASSEGGRNQPQHF
TRBD2	-	TRBV27	TRBJ2-7	TGTGCCAGCAGTTTAACGGGGGGACCCTACGAGCAGTACTTC	CASSLTGGPYEQYF
-	-	TRBV5-4	TRBJ2-5	TGTGCCAGCAGCTTGACGGTATCGGAGTCAGAGACCCAGTACTTC	CASSLTVSESETQYF
-	-	TRBV19	TRBJ2-3	TGTGCCATGGACTTCACAGATACGCAGTATTTT	CAMDFTDTQYF
-	-	TRBV4-3	TRBJ2-7	TGCGCCAGCAGCCAAGATCGGGCACTGTCGGGGGAGCAGTACTTC	CASSQDRALSGEQYF
-	-	TRBV25-1	TRBJ2-5	TGTGCCAGCAGTGAATACACGGGAAATTATTGGGAGACCCAGTACTTC	CASSEYTGNYWETQYF
-	-	TRBV16	TRBJ2-1	TGTGCCAGCAGCCAATCAGGGACACCCGTGTTTTTCTTC	CASSQSGTPVFFF
-	-	TRBV6-5	TRBJ1-5	TGTGCCAGCAGTTACTCCGGCAGGAGCAATCAGCCCCAGCATTTT	CASSYSGRSNQPQHF
-	-	TRBV6-1	TRBJ2-7	TGTGCCAGCGAGACAGGCGATTACGAGCAGTACTTC	CASETGDYEQYF
TRBD1	-	TRBV4-1	TRBJ1-1	TGCGCCAGCAGCCAAGACCACAGGGGTGGCACTGAAGCTTTCTTT	CASSQDHRGGTEAFF
-	-	TRBV28	TRBJ2-7	TGTGCCAGCAGTTTGAGGAACTACGAGCAGTACTTC	CASSLRNYEQYF
TRBD2	once	TRBV11-3	TRBJ2-1	TGTGCCAGCAGCTTAGAGAGACTAGCGGGGTACAATGAGCAGTTCTTC	CASSLERLAGYNEQFF
-	-	TRBV5-6	TRBJ2-1	TGTGCCAGCAGCCTACAGGACGAGCAGTTCTTC	CASSLQDEQFF
TRBD1	once	TRBV6-1	TRBJ1-1	TGTGCCAGCAGTGGCCGGGACAGCAGAACTGAAGCTTTCTTT	CASSGRDSRTEAFF
-	-	TRBV18	TRBJ2-2	TGTGCCAGCTCACCGAAGAGGGACACCGGGGAGCTGTTTTTT	CASSPKRDTGELFF
-	-	TRBV7-8	TRBJ2-1	TGTGCCAGCAGCTACCGGGTCGGGAGATACCATGAGCAGTTCTTC	CASSYRVGRYHEQFF
-	few	TRBV7-3	TRBJ2-7	TGTGCCAGCAGCTTAAGTCCGGCCTACGAGCAGTACTTC	CASSLSPAYEQYF
-	-	TRBV4-1	TRBJ2-7	TGCGCCAGCAGCCAAGACATGGCACCCCATTACGAGCAGTACTTC	CASSQDMAPHYEQYF
TRBD2	-	TRBV7-2	TRBJ2-3	TGTGCCAGCAGGGGCGGGGGGACCGATACGCAGTATTTT	CASRGGGTDTQYF
-	-	TRBV15	TRBJ1-6	TGTGCCACCAGCAGACAGGGTACCTCTTATTCACCCCTCCACTTT	CATSRQGTSYSPLHF
-	-	TRBV18	TRBJ1-1	TGTGCCAGCTCACCATCCGGGACGACAGGACTTGAAGCTTTCTTT	CASSPSGTTGLEAFF
TRBD1	-	TRBV19	TRBJ1-4	TGTGCCAGTAGGGACAGGGGTAGTGAAAAACTGTTTTTT	CASRDRGSEKLFF
TRBD2	-	TRBV9	TRBJ2-1	TGTGCCAGCAGCCAAGGACTAGCGGAGTACAATGAGCAGTTCTTC	CASSQGLAEYNEQFF
TRBD1	-	TRBV30	TRBJ1-2	TGTGCCTGGAGTCTGGCAGGGGGCAGGGATGGCTACACCTTC	CAWSLAGGRDGYTF
TRBD1	once	TRBV28	TRBJ2-7	TGTGCCAGCAGTTTACCTACTTTTACAGGGGGCTCCTCCTACGAGCAGTACTTC	CASSLPTFTGGSSYEQYF
TRBD1	-	TRBV7-9	TRBJ2-1	TGTGCCAGCAGCTCCGGGACAGGGTTCCATGAGCAGTTCTTC	CASSSGTGFHEQFF
TRBD2	-	TRBV7-2	TRBJ2-1	TGTGCCAGCAGCCTGGGACTAGATTCCGGTCGTGAGCAGTTCTTC	CASSLGLDSGREQFF
-	-	TRBV10-3	TRBJ2-3	TGTGCCATCAGCGCGGGAGATACGCAGTATTTT	CAISAGDTQYF
-	-	TRBV29-1	TRBJ1-1	TGCAGCGGGCGGGGTTGGGTGAACACTGAAGCTTTCTTT	CSGRGWVNTEAFF
-	-	TRBV29-1	TRBJ2-7	TGCAGCGTTGAACAAAGCCCGTCCGAGCAGTACTTC	CSVEQSPSEQYF
TRBD1	-	TRBV6-1	TRBJ1-1	TGTGCCAGCAGGGGGACAGCGAACACTGAAGCTTTCTTT	CASRGTANTEAFF
-	-	TRBV19	TRBJ2-5	TGTGCCAGTAGTAGTCCTAGTTTTGGAACAGAGACCCAGTACTTC	CASSSPSFGTETQYF
-	-	TRBV2	TRBJ2-1	TGTGCCAGCACCTCGACAGACAATGAGCAGTTCTTC	CASTSTDNEQFF